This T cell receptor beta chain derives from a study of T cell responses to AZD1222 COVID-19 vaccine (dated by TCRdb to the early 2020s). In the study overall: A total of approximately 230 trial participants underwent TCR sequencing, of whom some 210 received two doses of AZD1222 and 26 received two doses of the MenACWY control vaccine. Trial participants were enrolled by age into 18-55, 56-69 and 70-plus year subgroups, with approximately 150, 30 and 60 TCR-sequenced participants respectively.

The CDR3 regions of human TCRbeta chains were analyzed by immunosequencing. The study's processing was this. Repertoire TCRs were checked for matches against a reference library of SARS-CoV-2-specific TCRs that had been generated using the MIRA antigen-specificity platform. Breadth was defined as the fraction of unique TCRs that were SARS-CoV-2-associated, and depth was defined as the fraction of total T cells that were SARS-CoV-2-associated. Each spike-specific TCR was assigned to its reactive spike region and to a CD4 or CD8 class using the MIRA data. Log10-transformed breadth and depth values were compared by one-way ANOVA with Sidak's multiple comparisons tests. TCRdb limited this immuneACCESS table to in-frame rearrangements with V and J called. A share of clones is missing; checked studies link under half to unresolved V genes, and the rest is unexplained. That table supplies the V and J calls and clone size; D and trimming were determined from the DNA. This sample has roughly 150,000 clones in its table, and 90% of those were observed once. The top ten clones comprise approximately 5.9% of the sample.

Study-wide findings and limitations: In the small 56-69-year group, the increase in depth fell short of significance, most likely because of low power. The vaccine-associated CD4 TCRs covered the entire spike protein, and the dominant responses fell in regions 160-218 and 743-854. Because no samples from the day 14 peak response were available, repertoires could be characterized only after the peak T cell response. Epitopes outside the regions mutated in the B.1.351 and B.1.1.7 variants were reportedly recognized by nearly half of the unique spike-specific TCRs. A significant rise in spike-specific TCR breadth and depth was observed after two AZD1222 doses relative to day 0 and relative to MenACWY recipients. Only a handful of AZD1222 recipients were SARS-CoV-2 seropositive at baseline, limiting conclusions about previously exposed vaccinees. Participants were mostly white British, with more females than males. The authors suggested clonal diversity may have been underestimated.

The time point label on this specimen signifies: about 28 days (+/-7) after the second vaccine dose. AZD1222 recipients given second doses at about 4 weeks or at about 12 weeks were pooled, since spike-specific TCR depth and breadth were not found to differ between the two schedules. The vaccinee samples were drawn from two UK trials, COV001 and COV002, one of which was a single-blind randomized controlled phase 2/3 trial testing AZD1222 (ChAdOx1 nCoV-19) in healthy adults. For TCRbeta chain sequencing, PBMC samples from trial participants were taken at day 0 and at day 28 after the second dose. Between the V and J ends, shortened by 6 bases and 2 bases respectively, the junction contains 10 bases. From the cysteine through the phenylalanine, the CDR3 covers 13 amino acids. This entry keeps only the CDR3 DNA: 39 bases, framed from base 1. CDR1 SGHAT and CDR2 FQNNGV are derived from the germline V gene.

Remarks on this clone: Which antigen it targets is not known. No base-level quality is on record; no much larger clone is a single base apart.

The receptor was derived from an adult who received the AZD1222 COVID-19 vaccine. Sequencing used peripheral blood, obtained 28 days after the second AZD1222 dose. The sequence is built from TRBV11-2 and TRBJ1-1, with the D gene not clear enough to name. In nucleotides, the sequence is TGTGCCAGCAGAGCAGAACTAAACACTGAAGCTTTCTTT. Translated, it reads CASRAELNTEAFF.